Listed below are T cell receptor beta chains from one sample, sequenced in a study of T cell changes during pregnancy in multiple sclerosis. Clones were read by immunoSEQ multiplex PCR, and TCRdb kept only the in-frame ones, dropping some. The table records tens of thousands of clones, approximately 92% of them present only once. Specimen: peripheral blood, collected after pregnancy. These receptors originate from a female donor with multiple sclerosis, enrolled in a pregnancy study. Both conserved end residues are part of each CDR3. The D gene is left open where the match is weak. A clone size is listed for some rows: how often the clone was seen (once, few, many), or a class if it is expanded.

V gene	D gene	clone size	J gene	CDR3 DNA	CDR3 protein
TRBV5-1	NA	NA	TRBJ1-3	TGCGCCAGCAGCTTGGAGCCGGGGACTGGAAACACCATATATTTT	CASSLEPGTGNTIYF
TRBV2	TRBD1	few	TRBJ1-2	TGTGCCAGCAGGCTACAGGGGGCGGGCTATGGCTACACCTTC	CASRLQGAGYGYTF
TRBV6-4	TRBD2	NA	TRBJ2-7	TGTGCCAGCGGGAAACTAGCGGGAGTCCACGAGCAGTACTTC	CASGKLAGVHEQYF
TRBV6-5	TRBD1	NA	TRBJ2-3	TGTGCCAGCAAAACGGTTCAGGGGGCCACAGATACGCAGTATTTT	CASKTVQGATDTQYF
TRBV4-1	NA	NA	TRBJ2-7	TGCGCCAGCAGCCAACCTCGGGAGAGCTACGAGCAGTACTTC	CASSQPRESYEQYF
TRBV12-5	NA	NA	TRBJ2-7	TGTGCTAGTGGTTTGCCCTTAACTCGCGAGCAGTACTTC	CASGLPLTREQYF
TRBV12-5	TRBD2	NA	TRBJ2-3	TGTGCTAGTGGTTCCCCCCTCGGCGGGGGGCCCACAGATACGCAGTATTTT	CASGSPLGGGPTDTQYF
TRBV6-5	TRBD1	NA	TRBJ1-2	TGTGCCAGCAGTTATTCCGACAGGGGGGATAACTATGGCTACACCTTC	CASSYSDRGDNYGYTF
TRBV7-9	NA	NA	TRBJ2-5	TGTGCCAGCACCGCCTACCAGGGTATGGGGACCCAGTACTTC	CASTAYQGMGTQYF
TRBV11-3	TRBD1	NA	TRBJ2-2	TGTGCCAGCAGCTTGGGACAGGGTCTGGCCGGGGAGCTGTTTTTT	CASSLGQGLAGELFF
TRBV18	NA	NA	TRBJ1-4	TGTGCCAGCTCACTATGGGAACAGGGCAGAAATGAAAAACTGTTTTTT	CASSLWEQGRNEKLFF
TRBV4-3	TRBD1	once	TRBJ1-1	TGCGCCAGCAGCCAAGATGCGGGACAGGGGGCATCTCGTATCACTGAAGCTTTCTTT	CASSQDAGQGASRITEAFF
TRBV2	NA	once	TRBJ2-2	TGTGCCAGCCAGTTAACGGGACACCTAAGGGTAGAGCTGTTTTTT	CASQLTGHLRVELFF
TRBV27	NA	NA	TRBJ2-7	TGTGCCAGCAGTACCTCAGGGGTTAGCTTTACCTACGAGCAGTACTTC	CASSTSGVSFTYEQYF
TRBV5-1	NA	NA	TRBJ1-3	TGCGCCAGCAGCCCTGGACTGAGCTCTGGAAACACCATATATTTT	CASSPGLSSGNTIYF
TRBV7-9	TRBD1	NA	TRBJ2-4	TGTGCCAGCAGCCCCGACAGGGACCCCTGGTCGAACATTCAGTACTTC	CASSPDRDPWSNIQYF
TRBV4-2	NA	NA	TRBJ1-3	TGTGCCAGCAGCCCCACCCTAGACAGCTCCTCTGGAAACACCATATATTTT	CASSPTLDSSSGNTIYF
TRBV7-9	NA	NA	TRBJ2-1	TGTGCCAGCAGCCCCGGAGCCCGCTCGGATGAGCAGTTCTTC	CASSPGARSDEQFF
TRBV7-2	NA	NA	TRBJ1-1	TGTGCCAGCAGCTTAAGATGGGCAGACATGAACACTGAAGCTTTCTTT	CASSLRWADMNTEAFF
TRBV27	TRBD2	once	TRBJ2-3	TGTGCCAGCAGTGTAGGACTAGCGGTCACAGATACGCAGTATTTT	CASSVGLAVTDTQYF
TRBV10-3	NA	NA	TRBJ2-2	TGTGCCATCAGTGCGGCAGGGACGAACACCGGGGAGCTGTTTTTT	CAISAAGTNTGELFF
TRBV7-8	TRBD2	NA	TRBJ2-1	TGTGCCAGCAGCTTGGCCCGACTAGCGGGTGCGACACGCAATGAGCAGTTCTTC	CASSLARLAGATRNEQFF
TRBV7-2	TRBD1	NA	TRBJ1-2	TGTGCCAGCAGCCCTTGGGACAGCGCCTCTTATGGCTACACCTTC	CASSPWDSASYGYTF
TRBV19	TRBD1	NA	TRBJ1-1	TGTGCCAGTAGTATTCAGACAGGGACCATGAACACTGAAGCTTTCTTT	CASSIQTGTMNTEAFF
TRBV5-1	NA	NA	TRBJ1-1	TGCGCCAGCAGCGGGGCGGGGATGAACACTGAAGCTTTCTTT	CASSGAGMNTEAFF
TRBV7-6	NA	NA	TRBJ1-1	TGTGCCAGCAGCGAATGGGATCCGGACAGACCGAACACTGAAGCTTTCTTT	CASSEWDPDRPNTEAFF
TRBV7-9	NA	NA	TRBJ1-2	TGTGCCAGCAGCTCCACAGAGTTCTATGGCTACACCTTC	CASSSTEFYGYTF
TRBV7-2	NA	NA	TRBJ1-1	TGTGCCAGCAGCGCGACAGGGAACACTGAAGCTTTCTTT	CASSATGNTEAFF
TRBV4-2	TRBD1	NA	TRBJ2-5	TGTGCCAGCAGCCAATCAGGACAGGGGTACGAAAAAGAGACCCAGTACTTC	CASSQSGQGYEKETQYF
TRBV5-1	NA	NA	TRBJ2-5	TGCGCCAGCAGCCCGGGACTTCTCCAAGAGACCCAGTACTTC	CASSPGLLQETQYF
TRBV5-1	TRBD1	NA	TRBJ2-2	TGCGCCAGCAGCTTGCCCCGGACAGGGGATACCGGGGAGCTGTTTTTT	CASSLPRTGDTGELFF
TRBV25-1	TRBD2	NA	TRBJ2-7	TGTGCCAGCAGTGGACTAGCGAACCCCTACGAGCAGTACTTC	CASSGLANPYEQYF
TRBV9	TRBD2	NA	TRBJ2-1	TGTGCCAGCAGCGTAGGACTAGCGGGGATCTACAATGAGCAGTTCTTC	CASSVGLAGIYNEQFF
TRBV19	TRBD1	NA	TRBJ2-7	TGTGCCAGTAGTTCTACCGGGACAGGGTTCTACGAGCAGTACTTC	CASSSTGTGFYEQYF
TRBV19	TRBD1	NA	TRBJ2-3	TGTGCCAGTACCTTACAGGGGGCAAGTAGGAATACGCAGTATTTT	CASTLQGASRNTQYF
TRBV11-2	NA	NA	TRBJ2-5	TGTGCCAGCAGCGACAGCCAAGAGACCCAGTACTTC	CASSDSQETQYF
TRBV6-1	NA	NA	TRBJ2-2	TGTGCCAGCAGTGACTCCGGGAGCGCCGGGGAGCTGTTTTTT	CASSDSGSAGELFF
TRBV27	TRBD1	NA	TRBJ2-3	TGTGCCAGCAGTTTCGAGACAGGGGGTCTGCGACGTGATACGCAGTATTTT	CASSFETGGLRRDTQYF
TRBV4-2	NA	NA	TRBJ2-2	TGTGCCAGCAGCCAAGTGCCTTGGTTAGAGTGGCAGCGCCACGGGGAGCTGTTTTTT	CASSQVPWLEWQRHGELFF
TRBV4-2	NA	few	TRBJ2-7	TGTGCCAGCAGCCAAGAGAAAGCCGGCGAGCAGTACTTC	CASSQEKAGEQYF
TRBV5-4	TRBD2	NA	TRBJ2-1	TGTGCCAGCAGCTTGGGGGGAGGAGCGGGAGACAATGAGCAGTTCTTC	CASSLGGGAGDNEQFF
TRBV30	TRBD1	NA	TRBJ2-1	TGTGCCTGGAGTAAGGGACAGCTTTTAAATGAGCAGTTCTTC	CAWSKGQLLNEQFF
TRBV5-6	NA	NA	TRBJ2-3	TGTGCCAGCAGCTTGGAGACTAATGAAGATACGCAGTATTTT	CASSLETNEDTQYF
TRBV30	NA	NA	TRBJ2-5	TGTGCCTGGAGTGGGGGGACACAAGAGACCCAGTACTTC	CAWSGGTQETQYF
TRBV27	TRBD1	NA	TRBJ1-2	TGTGCCAGCTGTCTGAGGTCCGGGACAGGCTATGGCTACACCTTC	CASCLRSGTGYGYTF
TRBV5-4	TRBD1	once	TRBJ2-7	TGTGCCAGCAGCGCGGGACAGGGACCCTACGAGCAGTACTTC	CASSAGQGPYEQYF
TRBV4-1	TRBD1	NA	TRBJ2-6	TGCGCCAGCAGCCTAACGTGGGGAGAGGGGGCGTTATCTGGGGCCAACGTCCTGACTTTC	CASSLTWGEGALSGANVLTF
TRBV7-2	TRBD2	NA	TRBJ2-1	TGTGCCAGCAGCCGGACTAGGGACAATGAGCAGTTCTTC	CASSRTRDNEQFF
TRBV2	TRBD1	NA	TRBJ2-7	TGTGCCAGCAAAACAGGGGTTATGTCCTACGAGCAGTACTTC	CASKTGVMSYEQYF
TRBV19	NA	NA	TRBJ1-5	TGTGCCAGTAGTATTGAGGTTTATAGCAATCAGCCCCAGCATTTT	CASSIEVYSNQPQHF
TRBV6-5	NA	NA	TRBJ2-7	TGTGCCAGCAGTTACGGCGGATCCTACGAGCAGTACTTC	CASSYGGSYEQYF
TRBV25-1	TRBD2	NA	TRBJ2-3	TGTGCCAGCAGTGAATCTGGCGGGGGGGCCGGCGATACGCAGTATTTT	CASSESGGGAGDTQYF
TRBV29-1	NA	NA	TRBJ1-4	TGCAGCGTTCAAACGTCCCCCCAGGGTAATGAAAAACTGTTTTTT	CSVQTSPQGNEKLFF
TRBV18	TRBD1	NA	TRBJ1-1	TGTGCCAGCTCACCGCAGGGGGGACGGACTGAAGCTTTCTTT	CASSPQGGRTEAFF
TRBV25-1	NA	NA	TRBJ2-3	TGTGCCACCCAAAGGGGGATTAGCGGCACAGATACGCAGTATTTT	CATQRGISGTDTQYF
TRBV5-1	TRBD2	NA	TRBJ2-1	TGCGCCAGCTCATCCGGGACTAGTTTCGGTGAGCAGTTCTTC	CASSSGTSFGEQFF
TRBV5-4	NA	NA	TRBJ1-1	TGTGCCAGCAGTTTCGGCAGGGACACTGAAGCTTTCTTT	CASSFGRDTEAFF
TRBV5-4	TRBD1	NA	TRBJ2-3	TGTGCCAGCAGCCTACGGACAGGGGGTACAGATACGCAGTATTTT	CASSLRTGGTDTQYF
TRBV5-1	TRBD1	NA	TRBJ2-5	TGCGCCAGCAGCGACGGGGGACAGGGAGAGACCCAGTACTTC	CASSDGGQGETQYF
TRBV5-4	TRBD1	NA	TRBJ1-1	TGTGCCAGCAGCTTGGACAGGGGGCCCACTGAAGCTTTCTTT	CASSLDRGPTEAFF